What follows is one T cell receptor (beta chain) and its context. Its antigen is unknown. There are 13 residues in the CDR3. Germline lookup yields CDR1 SGHTA and CDR2 FQGNSA. V was trimmed by 3 bases and J by 1 base, leaving 6 bases between them. This entry is derived from a study of T-cell reconstitution after alpha-beta-depleted transplantation in children. Study-wide points: Reportedly, roughly two months post-transplant, alpha-beta T cells arose from several hundred expanded graft clones. Diversity and T-cell counts at one year after transplant derived mostly from new T cells. Day-60 TCRbeta diversity that was high in some patients was derived from surviving recipient T cells and thymic progenitors.

It was with unique molecular identifiers that the TCRbeta library was prepared. Using its own MiXCR run on the PCR reads, TCRdb lists one record per CDR3 protein. This sample has more than 500,000 distinct CDR3 sequences; over 9.5% occur once, and the top ten carry about 14%. This chain links TRBV7-2 with TRBJ1-1, with no clear D. The source was PBMCs, mostly from graft donor cells, collected 180 days after TCRalphabeta/CD19-depleted stem cell transplant. This TCR derives from a female patient between 2 and 10 years old who had a stem cell transplant for aplastic anemia, so the T cells may come from the graft donor. The CDR3 protein is CASSFSANTEAFF. The CDR3 DNA sequence: TGTGCCAGCAGCTTTTCAGCGAACACTGAAGCTTTCTTT. Filled out from reference TRBV7-2 and TRBJ1-1, the complete variable domain reads GAGVSQSPSNKVTEKGKDVELRCDPISGHTALYWYRQSLGQGLEFLIYFQGNSAPDKSGLPSDRFSAERTGGSVSTLTIQRTQQEDSAVYLCASSFSANTEAFFGQGTRLTVV.